This T cell receptor (beta chain) was identified during a study of CD8 T cells in ankylosing spondylitis. Study observations and caveats: Disease-linked clones were found to be CD8+ and relatively rare in peripheral blood. Blood from ankylosing spondylitis patients appeared to carry a characteristic roughly eight-variant TCR beta motif. Enrichment of disease-linked clones was reportedly significant in matched ankylosing spondylitis synovial fluid.

About this clonotype: The antigen remains undetermined.

This CDR3 has 14 residues. The ends were cut back, 3 bases at V and 0 bases at J, with 7 bases in the middle. A quantitative 5'-RACE method, one with molecular barcodes, was used to make TCR beta libraries. TCRdb re-analysed the 5' RACE reads in MiXCR, keeping a single row per CDR3 protein. This table holds around 39,000 distinct CDR3 sequences, 16% found once. This receptor was identified in a male donor with ankylosing spondylitis or in good health (not recorded which). Sequenced input: blood. The V and J genes are TRBV12-3 or TRBV12-4 and TRBJ2-3, with D uncertain. CDR3 protein: CASSFPSSTDTQYF. In DNA, the CDR3 is TGTGCCAGCAGTTTTCCCAGCAGCACAGATACGCAGTATTTT.